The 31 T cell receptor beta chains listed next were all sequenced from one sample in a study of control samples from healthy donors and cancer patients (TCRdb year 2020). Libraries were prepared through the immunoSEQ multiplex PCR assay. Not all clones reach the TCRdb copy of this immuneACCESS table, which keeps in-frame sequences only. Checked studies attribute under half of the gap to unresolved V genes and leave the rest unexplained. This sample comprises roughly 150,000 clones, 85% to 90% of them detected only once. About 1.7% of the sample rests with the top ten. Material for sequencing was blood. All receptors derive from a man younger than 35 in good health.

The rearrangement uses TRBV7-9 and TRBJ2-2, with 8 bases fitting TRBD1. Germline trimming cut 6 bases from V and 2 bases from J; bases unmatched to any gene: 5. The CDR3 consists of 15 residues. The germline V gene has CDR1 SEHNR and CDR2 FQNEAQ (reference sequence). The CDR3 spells CASRYGQGNTGELFF. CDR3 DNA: TGTGCCAGCAGATACGGACAGGGTAACACCGGGGAGCTGTTTTTT.

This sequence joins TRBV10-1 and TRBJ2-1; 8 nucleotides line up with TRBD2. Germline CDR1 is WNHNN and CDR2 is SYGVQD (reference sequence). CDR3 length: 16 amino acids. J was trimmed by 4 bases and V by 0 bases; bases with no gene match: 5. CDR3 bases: TGCGCCAGCAGTGAGTCTGGAGCGGGGGAGTACAATGAGCAGTTCTTC. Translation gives CASSESGAGEYNEQFF.

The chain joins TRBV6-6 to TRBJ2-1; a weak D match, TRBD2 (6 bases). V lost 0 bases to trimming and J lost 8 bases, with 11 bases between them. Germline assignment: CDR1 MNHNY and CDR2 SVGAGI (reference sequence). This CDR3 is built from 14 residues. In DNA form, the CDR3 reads TGTGCCAGCAGTTACTCCACTAGCCTCGATGAGCAGTTCTTC. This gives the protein CASSYSTSLDEQFF.

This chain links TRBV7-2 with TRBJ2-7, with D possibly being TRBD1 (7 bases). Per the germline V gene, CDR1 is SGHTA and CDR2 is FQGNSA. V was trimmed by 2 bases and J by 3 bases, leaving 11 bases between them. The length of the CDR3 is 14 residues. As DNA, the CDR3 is TGTGCCAGCAGCTTACAGGGGGGATACTACGAGCAGTACTTC. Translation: CASSLQGGYYEQYF.

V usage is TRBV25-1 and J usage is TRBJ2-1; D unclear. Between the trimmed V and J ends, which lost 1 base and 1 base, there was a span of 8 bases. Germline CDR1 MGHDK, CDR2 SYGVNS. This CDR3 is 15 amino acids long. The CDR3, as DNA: TGTGCCAGCAGTGAATCTCCACAATCCTACAATGAGCAGTTCTTC. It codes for CASSESPQSYNEQFF.

This CDR3 is CASSLDSSEAFF. Here the CDR3 DNA reads TGTGCCAGCAGCCTGGACAGCTCTGAAGCTTTCTTT. This sequence joins TRBV28 and TRBJ1-1; tentative D call: TRBD1 (6 bases). The ends were cut back, 6 bases at V and 6 bases at J, with 11 bases in the middle. CDR3 length: 12 amino acids. Germline V lookup: CDR1 MDHEN, CDR2 SYDVKM.

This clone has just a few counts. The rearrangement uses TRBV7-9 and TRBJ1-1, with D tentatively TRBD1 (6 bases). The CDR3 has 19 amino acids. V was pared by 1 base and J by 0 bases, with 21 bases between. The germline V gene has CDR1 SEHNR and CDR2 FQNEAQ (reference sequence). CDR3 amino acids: CASSLGVNRASVMNTEAFF. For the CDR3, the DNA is TGTGCCAGCAGCTTAGGGGTTAACAGGGCCTCTGTAATGAACACTGAAGCTTTCTTT.

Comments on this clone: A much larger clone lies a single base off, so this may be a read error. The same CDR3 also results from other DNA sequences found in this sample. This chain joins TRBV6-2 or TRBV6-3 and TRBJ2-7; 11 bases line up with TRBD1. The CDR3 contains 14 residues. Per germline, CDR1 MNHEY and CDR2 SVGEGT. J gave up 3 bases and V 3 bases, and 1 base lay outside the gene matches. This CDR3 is CASSYGTGGYEQYF. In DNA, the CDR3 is TGTGCCAGCAGTTATGGGACAGGGGGCTACGAGCAGTACTTC.

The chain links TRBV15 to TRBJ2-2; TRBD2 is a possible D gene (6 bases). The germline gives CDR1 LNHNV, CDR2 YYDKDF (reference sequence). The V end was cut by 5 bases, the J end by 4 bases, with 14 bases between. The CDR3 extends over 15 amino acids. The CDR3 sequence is CATSGRVGGTGELFF. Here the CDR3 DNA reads TGTGCCACCAGCGGCCGGGTCGGGGGCACCGGGGAGCTGTTTTTT.

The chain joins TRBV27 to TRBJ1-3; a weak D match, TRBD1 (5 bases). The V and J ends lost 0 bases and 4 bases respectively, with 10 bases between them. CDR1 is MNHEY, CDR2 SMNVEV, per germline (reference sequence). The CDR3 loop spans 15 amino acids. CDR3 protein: CASSLSGAGGNTIYF. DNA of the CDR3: TGTGCCAGCAGTTTATCAGGGGCGGGAGGAAACACCATATATTTT.

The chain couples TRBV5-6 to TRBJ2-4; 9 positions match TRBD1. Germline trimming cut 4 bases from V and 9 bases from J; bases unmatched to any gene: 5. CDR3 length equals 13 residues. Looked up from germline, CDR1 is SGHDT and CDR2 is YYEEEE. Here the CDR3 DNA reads TGTGCCAGCAGCGCCGGGACAGGGTCCATTCAGTACTTC. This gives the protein CASSAGTGSIQYF.

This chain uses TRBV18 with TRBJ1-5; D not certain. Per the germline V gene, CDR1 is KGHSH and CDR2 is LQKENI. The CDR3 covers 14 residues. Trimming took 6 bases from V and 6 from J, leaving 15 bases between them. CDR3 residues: CASSLGGDGQPQHF. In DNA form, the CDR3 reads TGTGCCAGCTCCCTTGGTGGAGACGGTCAGCCCCAGCATTTT.

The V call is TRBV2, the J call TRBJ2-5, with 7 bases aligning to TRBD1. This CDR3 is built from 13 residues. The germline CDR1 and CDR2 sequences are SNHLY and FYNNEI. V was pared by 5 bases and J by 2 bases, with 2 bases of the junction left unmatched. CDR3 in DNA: TGTGCCAGCAGTCAGGGGGTTCAAGAGACCCAGTACTTC. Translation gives CASSQGVQETQYF.

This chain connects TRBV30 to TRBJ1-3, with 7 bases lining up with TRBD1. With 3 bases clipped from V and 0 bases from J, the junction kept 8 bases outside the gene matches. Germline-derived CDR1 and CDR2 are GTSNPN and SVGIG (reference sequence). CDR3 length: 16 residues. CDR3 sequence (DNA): TGTGCCTGGAGACGCTCAGGGACAGCCTCTGGAAACACCATATATTTT. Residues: CAWRRSGTASGNTIYF.

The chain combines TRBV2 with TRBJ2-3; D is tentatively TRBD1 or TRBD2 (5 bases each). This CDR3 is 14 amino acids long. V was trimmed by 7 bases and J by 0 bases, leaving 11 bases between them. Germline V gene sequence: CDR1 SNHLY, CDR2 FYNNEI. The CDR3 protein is CASKAGTSTDTQYF. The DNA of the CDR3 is TGTGCCAGCAAGGCCGGGACGAGCACAGATACGCAGTATTTT.

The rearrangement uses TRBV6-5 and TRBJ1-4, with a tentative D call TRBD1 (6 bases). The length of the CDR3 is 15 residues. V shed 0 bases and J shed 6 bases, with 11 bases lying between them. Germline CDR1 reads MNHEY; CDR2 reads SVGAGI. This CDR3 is CASSYSAGEDEKLFF. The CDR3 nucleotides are TGTGCCAGCAGTTACTCAGCAGGGGAGGATGAAAAACTGTTTTTT.

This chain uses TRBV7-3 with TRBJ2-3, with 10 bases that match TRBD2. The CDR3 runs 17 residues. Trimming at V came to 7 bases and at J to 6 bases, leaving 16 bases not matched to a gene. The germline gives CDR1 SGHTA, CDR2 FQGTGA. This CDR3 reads CASIPLRSGGAIDTQYF. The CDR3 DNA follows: TGTGCCAGCATCCCCCTCCGGAGCGGGGGGGCCATCGATACGCAGTATTTT.

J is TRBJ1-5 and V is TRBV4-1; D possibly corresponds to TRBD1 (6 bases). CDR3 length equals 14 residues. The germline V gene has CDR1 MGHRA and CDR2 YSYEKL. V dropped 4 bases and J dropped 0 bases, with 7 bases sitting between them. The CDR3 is CASSLTGSNQPQHF. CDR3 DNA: TGCGCCAGCAGCCTGACAGGTAGCAATCAGCCCCAGCATTTT.

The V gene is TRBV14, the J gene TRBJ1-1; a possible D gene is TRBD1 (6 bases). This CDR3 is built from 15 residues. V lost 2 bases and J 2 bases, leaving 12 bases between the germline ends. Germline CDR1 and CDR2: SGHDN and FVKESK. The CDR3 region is CASSQLTGINTEAFF. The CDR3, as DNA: TGTGCCAGCAGCCAACTTACAGGGATTAACACTGAAGCTTTCTTT.

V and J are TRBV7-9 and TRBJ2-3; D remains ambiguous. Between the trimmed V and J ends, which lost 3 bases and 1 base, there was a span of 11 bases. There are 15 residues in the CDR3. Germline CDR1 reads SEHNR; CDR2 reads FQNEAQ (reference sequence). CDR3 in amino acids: CASSLSQYRTDTQYF. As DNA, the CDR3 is TGTGCCAGCAGCTTGAGTCAGTACCGCACAGATACGCAGTATTTT.

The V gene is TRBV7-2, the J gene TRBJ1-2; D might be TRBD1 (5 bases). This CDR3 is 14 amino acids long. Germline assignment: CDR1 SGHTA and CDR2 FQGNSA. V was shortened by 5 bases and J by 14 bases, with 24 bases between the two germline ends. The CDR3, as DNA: TGTGCCAGCAGCCCTAGGGTCCGTATCGGGGGAGTTACCTTC. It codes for CASSPRVRIGGVTF.

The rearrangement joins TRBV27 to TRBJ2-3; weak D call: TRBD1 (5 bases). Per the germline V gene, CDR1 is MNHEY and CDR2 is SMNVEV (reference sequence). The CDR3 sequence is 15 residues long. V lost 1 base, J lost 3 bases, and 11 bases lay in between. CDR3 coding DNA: TGTGCCAGCAGTTTATTCGGACAAGGAACAGATACGCAGTATTTT. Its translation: CASSLFGQGTDTQYF.

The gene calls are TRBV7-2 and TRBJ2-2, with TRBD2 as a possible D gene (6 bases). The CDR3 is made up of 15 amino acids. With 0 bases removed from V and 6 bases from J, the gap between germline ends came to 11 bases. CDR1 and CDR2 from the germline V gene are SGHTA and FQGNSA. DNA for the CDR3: TGTGCCAGCAGCTTAGCGTGGGGAGGATCCGGGGAGCTGTTTTTT. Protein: CASSLAWGGSGELFF.

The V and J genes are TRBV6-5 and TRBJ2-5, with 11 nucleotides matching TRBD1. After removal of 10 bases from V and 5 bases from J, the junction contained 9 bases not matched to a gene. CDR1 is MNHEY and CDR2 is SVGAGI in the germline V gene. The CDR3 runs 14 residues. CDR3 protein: CANIPGQGEETQYF. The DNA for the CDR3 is TGTGCCAACATCCCGGGACAGGGGGAGGAGACCCAGTACTTC.

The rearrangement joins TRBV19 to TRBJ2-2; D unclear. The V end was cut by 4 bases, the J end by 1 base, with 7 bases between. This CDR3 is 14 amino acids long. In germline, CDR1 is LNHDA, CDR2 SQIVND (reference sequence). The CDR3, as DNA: TGTGCCAGTAGTACTCGTGGGAACACCGGGGAGCTGTTTTTT. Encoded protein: CASSTRGNTGELFF.

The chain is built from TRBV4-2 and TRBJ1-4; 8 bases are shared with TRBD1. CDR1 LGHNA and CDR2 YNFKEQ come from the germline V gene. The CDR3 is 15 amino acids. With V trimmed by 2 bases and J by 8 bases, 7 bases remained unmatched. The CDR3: CASSQPDRDREKLFF. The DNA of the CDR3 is TGTGCCAGCAGCCAACCGGACAGGGATCGGGAAAAACTGTTTTTT.

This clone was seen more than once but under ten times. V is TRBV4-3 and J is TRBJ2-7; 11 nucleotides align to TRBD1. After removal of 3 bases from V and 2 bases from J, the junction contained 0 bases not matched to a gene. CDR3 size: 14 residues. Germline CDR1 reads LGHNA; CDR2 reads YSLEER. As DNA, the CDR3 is TGCGCCAGCAGCCAGGACAGGGGGCCCTACGAGCAGTACTTC. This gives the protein CASSQDRGPYEQYF.

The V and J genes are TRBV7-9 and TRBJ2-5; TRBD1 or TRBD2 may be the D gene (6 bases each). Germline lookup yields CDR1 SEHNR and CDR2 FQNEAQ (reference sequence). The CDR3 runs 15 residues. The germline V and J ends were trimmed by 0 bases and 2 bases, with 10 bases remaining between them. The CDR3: CASSLAGGVQETQYF. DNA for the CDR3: TGTGCCAGCAGCTTAGCCGGGGGCGTTCAAGAGACCCAGTACTTC.

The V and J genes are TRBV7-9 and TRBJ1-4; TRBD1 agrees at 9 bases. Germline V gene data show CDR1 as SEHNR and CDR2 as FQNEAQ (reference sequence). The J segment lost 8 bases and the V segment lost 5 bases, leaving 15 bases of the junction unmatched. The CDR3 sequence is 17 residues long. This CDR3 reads CASSVLLGTGTGEKLFF. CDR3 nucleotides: TGTGCCAGCAGCGTTCTGTTAGGGACAGGGACGGGAGAAAAACTGTTTTTT.

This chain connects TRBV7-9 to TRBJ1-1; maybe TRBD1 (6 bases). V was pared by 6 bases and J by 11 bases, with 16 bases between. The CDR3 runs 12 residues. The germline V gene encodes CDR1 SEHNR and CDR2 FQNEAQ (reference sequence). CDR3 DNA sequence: TGTGCCAGCAGGTTCGGGGGGGCGCCGGCTTTCTTT. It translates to CASRFGGAPAFF.

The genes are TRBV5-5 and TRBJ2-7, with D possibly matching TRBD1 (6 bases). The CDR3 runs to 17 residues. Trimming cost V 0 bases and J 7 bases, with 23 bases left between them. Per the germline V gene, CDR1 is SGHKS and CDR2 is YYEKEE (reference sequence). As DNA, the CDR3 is TGTGCCAGCAGCTTGGAGGCGATGGGACACCTGACCCAAGAGCAGTACTTC. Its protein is CASSLEAMGHLTQEQYF.